This T cell receptor (beta chain) stems from a study of CD8+CD57+ T cells in acquired aplastic anemia. Study-level background: DNA recovered from sorted CD4+ and CD8+ cells had a mean of approximately 3 ug.

Investigators profiled TCR beta VDJ and CDR3 from genomic DNA template. TCRdb called the reads again in MiXCR, with one record for every CDR3 protein. This sample yields about 180,000 distinct CDR3 sequences, of which around 48% are seen a single time; around 1.8% belongs to the top ten. The germline V gene encodes CDR1 DFQATT and CDR2 SNEGSKA (reference sequence). The CDR3 runs to 13 residues. Trimming cost V 2 bases and J 7 bases, with 12 bases left between them. Points from the study as a whole: Patients and controls turned out to have around 29 CD8+ CDR3 sequences in common.

Sequencing involved patients with CD8+CD57+ cell expansion previously shown by flow cytometry. Patients had undergone no therapy by the time their blood was sampled. This clonotype was seen many times. Its antigen is as yet unknown. This chain connects TRBV20-1 to TRBJ1-5, with a possible D match to TRBD1 (5 bases). The TCR originated in a human donor with aplastic anemia. Input material: sorted CD4+, CD8+, or CD8+CD57+ T cells (not recorded which) from PBMCs. The CDR3 spells CSARNQGGQPQHF. In DNA form, the CDR3 reads TGCAGTGCTAGAAACCAGGGAGGGCAGCCCCAGCATTTT.